The 3 T cell receptor beta chains listed next were all sequenced from one sample in a study of PD-L1 blockade in urothelial cancer. Clones were sequenced by immunoSEQ multiplex PCR, and TCRdb holds only the in-frame ones, with some missing. Here the sample spans roughly 48,000 clones, roughly 84% being singletons. Sample: PBMCs, taken around atezolizumab (anti-PD-L1) treatment. These receptors all stem from a man between 40 and 49 years old with urothelial cancer.

The chain carries TRBV29-1 and TRBJ1-1; D is uncertain. Germline CDR1 is SQVTM and CDR2 is ANQGSEA. The length of the CDR3 is 13 residues. V was shortened by 3 bases and J by 10 bases, with 18 bases between the two germline ends. CDR3 nucleotide sequence: TGCAGCGTTGATCCGAGTGGGCAGCCTTTAGCTTTCTTT. Translation gives CSVDPSGQPLAFF.

The chain uses TRBV30 and TRBJ2-1; D not certain. The CDR3 consists of 13 residues. V lost 0 bases and J 7 bases, leaving 10 bases between the germline ends. The V gene's germline CDR1 is GTSNPN and CDR2 SVGIG (reference sequence). The CDR3 bases are TGTGCCTGGAGTGTACGGGTTGAGAATGAGCAGTTCTTC. Translated, it gives CAWSVRVENEQFF.

The gene calls are TRBV4-1 and TRBJ1-1, with D maybe TRBD1 (6 bases). Trimming removed 1 base at V and 8 bases at J, with 8 bases between. This CDR3 is 12 amino acids long. Germline values: CDR1 MGHRA, CDR2 YSYEKL. The CDR3 here is CASSQGDREAFF. CDR3 sequence (DNA): TGCGCCAGCAGCCAAGGAGACAGGGAAGCTTTCTTT.